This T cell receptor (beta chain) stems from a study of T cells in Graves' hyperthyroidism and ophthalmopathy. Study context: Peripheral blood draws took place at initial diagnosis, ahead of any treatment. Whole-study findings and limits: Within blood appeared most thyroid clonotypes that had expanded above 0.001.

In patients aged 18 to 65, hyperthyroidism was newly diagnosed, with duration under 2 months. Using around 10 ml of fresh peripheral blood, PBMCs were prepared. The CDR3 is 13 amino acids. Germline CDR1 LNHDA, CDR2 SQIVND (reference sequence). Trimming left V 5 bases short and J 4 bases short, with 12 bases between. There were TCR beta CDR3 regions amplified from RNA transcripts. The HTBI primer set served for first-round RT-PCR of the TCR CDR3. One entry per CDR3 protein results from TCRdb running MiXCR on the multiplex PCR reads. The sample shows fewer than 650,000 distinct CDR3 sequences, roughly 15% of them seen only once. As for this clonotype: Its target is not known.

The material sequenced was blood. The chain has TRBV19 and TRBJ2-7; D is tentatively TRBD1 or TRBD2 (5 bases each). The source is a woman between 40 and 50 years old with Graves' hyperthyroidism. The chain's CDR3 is CASSPEGEYEQYF. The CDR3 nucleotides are TGTGCCAGTAGTCCCGAAGGGGAGTACGAGCAGTACTTC.